This record looks at one TCR beta chain sequence and its context. Its antigen remains unknown. The donors, nominally healthy at sampling, likely had unrecorded immune exposures. Both 60 Vbeta primers and 13 Jbeta primers went into the PCR. Some clones are missing from TCRdb's copy, which holds only in-frame ones; the method was immunoSEQ multiplex PCR. The sample contains about 160,000 clones, around three quarters of which appear only once. The record originates from a study of cytomegalovirus exposure and HLA in healthy donors. Turning to the study itself: A prior study identified roughly 110 million unique TCR beta sequences from 200 million or so T cells. The study's early data release held tens of millions of unique TCRs from HLA-typed donors. Study-level findings and limits: Many donors shared some public TCRs, even though most TCR sequences were rare.

V dropped 8 bases and J dropped 0 bases, with 15 bases sitting between them. CDR3 size: 15 residues. Germline loops: CDR1 PRHDT, CDR2 FYEKMQ (reference sequence). Sequencing used PBMCs. V is TRBV13 and J is TRBJ2-3; TRBD1 might be the D (6 bases). This TCR was recovered from a middle-aged man in good health and CMV-seropositive. In nucleotides, the CDR3 is TGTGCCAGCGGGGAGAGGACAGCGAGCACAGATACGCAGTATTTT. Protein sequence: CASGERTASTDTQYF.